What follows are 3 T cell receptor beta chains derived from one specimen sequenced in a study of tissue T cells after allogeneic stem cell transplantation. Only in-frame clones appear in the TCRdb table, and some are missing; sequencing was by immunoSEQ multiplex PCR. The sample records around 1,800 clones, 59% being singletons. Stated time point: mouse harvest day 7 after allogeneic transplant. Each mouse received 10^7 T-cell-depleted marrow cells plus 10^6 splenic CD5+ T cells by tail vein. Sequenced: liver tissue. Receptors were obtained from a female BALB/c mouse given C57BL/6 T cells with graft-versus-host disease after an allogeneic hematopoietic cell transplant.

As to this clone: The genes and germline here are from mouse. From the germline J gene comes the end of the CDR3, since the read stops 1 residue before it. The V gene is TRBV1, the J gene TRBJ2-3; 9 nucleotides line up with TRBD2. The V gene's germline CDR1 is NSQYPW and CDR2 LRSPGD (reference sequence). The CDR3 runs 14 residues. With 2 bases clipped from V and 6 bases from J, the junction kept 3 bases outside the gene matches. Incomplete CDR3 DNA: TGCACCTGCAGTGCATTGGGGGGGCCTGAAACGCTGTAT. Translation: CTCSALGGPETLY. In full, the CDR3 reads CTCSALGGPETLYF.

In regard to this clone: Germline and genes: mouse. The read stops 1 residue short of the end of the CDR3; the missing end is completed from the germline J gene. The V gene is TRBV29, the J gene TRBJ2-5, with unresolved D. The CDR3 totals 10 residues. CDR1 and CDR2 from the germline V gene are MSHET and SYDVDS. V lost 5 bases, J lost 8 bases, and 5 bases lay in between. The CDR3 bases that were read are TGTGCTAGCAGTGCCGGCACCCAGTAC. This codes for CASSAGTQY. The whole CDR3 is CASSAGTQYF.

This clone has just a few counts. Mouse gene names apply. Read sequence stops 1 residue before the CDR3 end, and the germline J gene provides the missing end. The gene calls are TRBV12-1 and TRBJ1-3; D not resolved. Trimming shortened V by 0 bases and J by 0 bases, and 5 bases separated the two germline ends. The germline V gene encodes CDR1 SGHSN and CDR2 HYEKVE. The CDR3 length is 14 residues. Partial CDR3 DNA: TGTGCCAGCTCTCTCTGGGGTTCTGGAAATACGCTCTAT. Translating gives CASSLWGSGNTLY. The full CDR3 protein reads CASSLWGSGNTLYF.